The 3 T cell receptor beta chains in this list originate from one sample, sequenced in a study of human T cells and chemical hapten exposure. Using its own MiXCR run on the RACE reads, TCRdb lists one record per CDR3 protein. The table shows about 80,000 distinct CDR3 sequences, with roughly a tenth occurring only once. Stated time point: patch test 2, 6 weeks after DPC sensitization. As for treatment: therapeutic diphenylcyclopropenone sensitization with weekly scalp DPC. Sample: whole blood, taken in connection with sensitization to the hapten diphenylcyclopropenone (DPC). The receptors shown here come from a woman in her thirties with alopecia areata. Some clones in this sample may be carry-over from other donors' samples.

This clonotype was seen repeatedly, ten times or more. J is TRBJ2-4 and V is TRBV11-2; 9 nucleotides line up with TRBD1. The CDR3 totals 16 residues. Germline values: CDR1 SGHAT, CDR2 FQNNGV. V lost 0 bases to trimming and J lost 7 bases; unmatched junction nucleotides: 7. In DNA form, the CDR3 reads TGTGCCAGCAGCTTAGACGGACAGGGGAGTGAGAACATTCAGTACTTC. Translation: CASSLDGQGSENIQYF.

This clonotype was found many times. V usage is TRBV5-1 and J usage is TRBJ2-7; 10 bases map to TRBD1. V shed 0 bases, J shed 4 bases, and the junction held 4 bases outside the gene matches. The CDR3 has 15 amino acids. Germline V gene sequence: CDR1 SGHRS, CDR2 YFSETQ. The CDR3 nucleotides are TGCGCCAGCAGCTTGGTTACGGGACAGGGGTACGAGCAGTACTTC. It encodes CASSLVTGQGYEQYF.

This clonotype was recorded a few times. The chain combines TRBV29-1 with TRBJ2-3; TRBD1 aligns across 9 bases. The germline CDR1 and CDR2 sequences are SQVTM and ANQGSEA. The CDR3 covers 9 residues. The CDR3 loop reads CSAGTGKYF. The CDR3 coding sequence is TGCAGTGCCGGGACAGGGAAGTATTTT.